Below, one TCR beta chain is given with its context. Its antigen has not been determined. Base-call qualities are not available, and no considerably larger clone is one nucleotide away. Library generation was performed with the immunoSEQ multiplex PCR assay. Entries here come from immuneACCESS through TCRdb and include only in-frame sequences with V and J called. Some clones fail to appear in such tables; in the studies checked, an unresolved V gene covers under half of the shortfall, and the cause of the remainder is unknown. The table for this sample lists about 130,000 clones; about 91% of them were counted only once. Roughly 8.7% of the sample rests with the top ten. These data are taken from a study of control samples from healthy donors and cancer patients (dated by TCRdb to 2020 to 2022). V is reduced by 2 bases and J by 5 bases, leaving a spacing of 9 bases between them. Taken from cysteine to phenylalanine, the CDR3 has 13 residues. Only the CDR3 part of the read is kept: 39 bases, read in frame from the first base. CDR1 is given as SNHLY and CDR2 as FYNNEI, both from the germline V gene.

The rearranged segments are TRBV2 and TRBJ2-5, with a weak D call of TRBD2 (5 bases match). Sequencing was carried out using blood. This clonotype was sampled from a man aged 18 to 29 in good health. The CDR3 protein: CASSELAGETQYF. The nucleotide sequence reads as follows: TGTGCCAGCAGTGAACTAGCCGGGGAGACCCAGTACTTC.